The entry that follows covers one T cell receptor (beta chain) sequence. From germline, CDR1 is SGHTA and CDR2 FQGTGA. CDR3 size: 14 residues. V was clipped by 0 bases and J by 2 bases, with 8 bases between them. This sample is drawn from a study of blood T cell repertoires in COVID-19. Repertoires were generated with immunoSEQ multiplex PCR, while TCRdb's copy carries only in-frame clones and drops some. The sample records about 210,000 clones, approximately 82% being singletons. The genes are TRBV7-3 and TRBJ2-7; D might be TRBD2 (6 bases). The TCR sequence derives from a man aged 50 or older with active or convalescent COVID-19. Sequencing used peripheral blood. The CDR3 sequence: CASSLTGGTYEQYV. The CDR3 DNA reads TGTGCCAGCAGCTTAACGGGGGGTACCTACGAGCAGTACGTC.